A single sample gave rise to the 17 T cell receptor beta chains below, sequenced in a study of cytomegalovirus exposure and HLA in healthy donors. Some clones are missing from TCRdb's copy, which holds only in-frame ones; the method was immunoSEQ multiplex PCR. The sample carries around 150,000 clones, around nine tenths recorded once. Sequencing was carried out using PBMCs. The receptors here all came from a woman between 18 and 29 years old in good health and CMV-seronegative.

This clone came up once. Written as DNA, the CDR3 is TGTGCCAGTAGTAATTGGGGGGACCAGGGTGAGCAGTTCTTC. It codes for CASSNWGDQGEQFF. The chain couples TRBV19 to TRBJ2-1; perhaps TRBD2 as D (6 bases). This CDR3 contains 14 residues. Germline V gene lookup returns CDR1 LNHDA and CDR2 SQIVND (reference sequence). Trimming left V 4 bases short and J 9 bases short, with 16 bases between.

The genes are TRBV7-6 and TRBJ1-1, with D possibly matching TRBD1 (5 bases). CDR1 and CDR2 from the germline V gene are SGHVS and FNYEAQ. This CDR3 contains 14 residues. V was pared by 1 base and J by 5 bases, with 11 bases between. The CDR3 loop reads CASSLGGWETEAFF. Here the CDR3 DNA reads TGTGCCAGCAGCTTAGGGGGCTGGGAAACTGAAGCTTTCTTT.

The chain employs TRBV5-1 and TRBJ1-2, with 9 bases matching TRBD1. The V gene end was trimmed by 2 bases and the J gene end by 1 base; junction bases not matched to a gene: 3. The CDR3 is 15 residues long. Germline V lookup: CDR1 SGHRS, CDR2 YFSETQ. This chain's CDR3 is CASSLQGAVNYGYTF. The CDR3 coding sequence is TGCGCCAGCAGCTTACAGGGGGCTGTTAACTATGGCTACACCTTC.

The gene calls are TRBV19 and TRBJ1-2; no firm D call. The V and J ends lost 3 bases and 6 bases respectively, with 17 bases between them. This CDR3 comprises 15 residues. Germline V lookup: CDR1 LNHDA, CDR2 SQIVND (reference sequence). CDR3 loop: CASSIEVGRLHGYTF. CDR3 DNA sequence: TGTGCCAGTAGTATCGAGGTCGGAAGACTCCATGGCTACACCTTC.

The chain is built from TRBV6-5 and TRBJ1-1; D gene unclear. Deletions cut 6 bases from V and 0 bases from J, with 14 bases between. CDR1 is MNHEY and CDR2 is SVGAGI in the germline V gene. The CDR3 contains 15 residues. CDR3 region: CASSDLGRMNTEAFF. The CDR3 coding sequence is TGTGCCAGCAGCGACCTTGGGCGTATGAACACTGAAGCTTTCTTT.

This clone was observed once. The chain carries TRBV13 and TRBJ1-2, with 7 bases identical to TRBD1. V lost 5 bases to trimming and J lost 8 bases; unmatched junction nucleotides: 11. CDR1 and CDR2 from the germline V gene are PRHDT and FYEKMQ (reference sequence). This CDR3 contains 14 residues. The chain's CDR3 is CASSRSGGVDGYTF. For the CDR3, the DNA is TGTGCCAGCAGCCGATCAGGGGGAGTGGACGGCTACACCTTC.

The chain combines TRBV9 with TRBJ2-2, with TRBD1 identical over 9 bases. J gave up 3 bases and V 2 bases, and 5 bases lay outside the gene matches. The CDR3 sequence is 16 residues long. Germline V gene data show CDR1 as SGDLS and CDR2 as YYNGEE. The CDR3 here is CASSVRGQGHTGELFF. The CDR3 nucleotides read TGTGCCAGCAGCGTTAGGGGACAGGGACACACCGGGGAGCTGTTTTTT. The complete variable domain, with remaining parts taken from reference TRBV9 and TRBJ2-2, reads DSGVTQTPKHLITATGQRVTLRCSPRSGDLSVYWYQQSLDQGLQFLIQYYNGEERAKGNILERFSAQQFPDLHSELNLSSLELGDSALYFCASSVRGQGHTGELFFGEGSRLTVL.

This chain uses TRBV18 with TRBJ1-4; D is unresolved. From germline, CDR1 is KGHSH and CDR2 LQKENI. The CDR3 runs to 15 residues. Deletions cut 3 bases from V and 4 bases from J, with 12 bases between. The CDR3 DNA reads as TGTGCCAGCTCACCGCCCGAACGGAGTAATGAAAAACTGTTTTTT. Translating gives CASSPPERSNEKLFF.

This chain uses TRBV7-9 with TRBJ2-2, with 7 nucleotides matching TRBD1. The CDR3 consists of 15 residues. CDR1 SEHNR and CDR2 FQNEAQ come from the germline V gene (reference sequence). V lost 5 bases and J lost 2; bases outside the gene matches: 5. The CDR3 protein is CASSRGTANTGELFF. Written as DNA, the CDR3 is TGTGCCAGCAGCCGAGGGACAGCTAACACCGGGGAGCTGTTTTTT.

The chain couples TRBV18 to TRBJ1-3, with D possibly matching TRBD1 (6 bases). With 0 bases removed from V and 0 bases from J, the gap between germline ends came to 12 bases. The length of the CDR3 is 17 residues. The germline V gene encodes CDR1 KGHSH and CDR2 LQKENI. CDR3 in amino acids: CASSPPGHPSSGNTIYF. CDR3 DNA sequence: TGTGCCAGCTCACCACCGGGACACCCGAGCTCTGGAAACACCATATATTTT.

The J gene is TRBJ1-1, the V gene TRBV6-5; the match to TRBD1 covers 7 bases. Germline lookup yields CDR1 MNHEY and CDR2 SVGAGI. V trimming: 3 bases; J trimming: 2 bases; junction bases outside the gene matches: 9. There are 16 residues in the CDR3. The CDR3 reads CASSYSLGTANTEAFF. CDR3 nucleotides: TGTGCCAGCAGTTATTCCCTCGGGACAGCCAACACTGAAGCTTTCTTT.

The genes are TRBV30 and TRBJ1-2; 10 bases fit TRBD1. Per the germline V gene, CDR1 is GTSNPN and CDR2 is SVGIG (reference sequence). This CDR3 has 14 amino acids. The ends lost 2 bases at V and 4 bases at J; junction bases unmatched: 4. CDR3 loop: CAWSPGQGFYGYTF. The CDR3, as DNA: TGTGCCTGGAGTCCGGGACAGGGGTTCTATGGCTACACCTTC.

This chain joins TRBV4-1 and TRBJ2-5; 13 nucleotides match TRBD2. CDR1 MGHRA and CDR2 YSYEKL come from the germline V gene. J was trimmed by 2 bases and V by 0 bases; bases with no gene match: 6. The CDR3 has 18 residues. The CDR3 is CASSQEKLAGGQQETQYF. Written as DNA, the CDR3 is TGCGCCAGCAGCCAAGAAAAACTAGCGGGGGGGCAGCAAGAGACCCAGTACTTC.

This clone showed up just once. The rearrangement joins TRBV9 to TRBJ2-1; 13 nucleotides agree with TRBD2. V shed 0 bases and J 8 bases; nucleotides not matched to a gene: 5. Germline V gene lookup returns CDR1 SGDLS and CDR2 YYNGEE. This CDR3 is 16 amino acids long. CDR3 residues: CASSVVLAGGQDEQFF. DNA of the CDR3: TGTGCCAGCAGCGTAGTACTAGCGGGGGGGCAGGATGAGCAGTTCTTC.

This sequence joins TRBV29-1 and TRBJ2-4, with TRBD1 matching over 7 bases. With 7 bases clipped from V and 6 bases from J, the junction kept 12 bases outside the gene matches. Germline loops: CDR1 SQVTM, CDR2 ANQGSEA. This CDR3 has 14 amino acids. For the CDR3, the DNA is TGCAGCGCTCGGACAGGTTTGGATGTAAACATTCAGTACTTC. Amino acids: CSARTGLDVNIQYF.

This rearrangement joins TRBV4-1 to TRBJ1-1; D perhaps matches TRBD1 (6 bases). This CDR3 is built from 16 residues. Germline values: CDR1 MGHRA, CDR2 YSYEKL. Deletions cut 1 base from V and 5 bases from J, with 17 bases between. The CDR3: CASSQAQTGTRTEAFF. CDR3 DNA: TGCGCCAGCAGCCAAGCCCAAACAGGGACGAGGACTGAAGCTTTCTTT.

The V call is TRBV29-1, the J call TRBJ2-7; 10 positions agree with TRBD2. This CDR3 contains 13 residues. The V gene end was trimmed by 7 bases and the J gene end by 4 bases; junction bases not matched to a gene: 7. Per the germline V gene, CDR1 is SQVTM and CDR2 is ANQGSEA. CDR3 sequence reads: CSATSGDTYEQYF. DNA of the CDR3: TGCAGCGCTACTAGCGGGGATACTTACGAGCAGTACTTC.